The 14 T cell receptor beta chains below were found in one sample sequenced in a study of T cell repertoires in cytomegalovirus infection. These TCRs' antigens remain unknown. TCRdb called the reads again in MiXCR, with one record for every CDR3 protein. The data hold roughly 90,000 distinct CDR3 sequences, with 20% to 30% observed a single time. This sample comprised CD8+ T cells from cultured PBMCs, obtained from culture after CMV antigen stimulation. Receptor source: a human donor in good health (CMV status not recorded). Some clones in this sample may be carry-over from other donors' samples.

This chain connects TRBV7-9 to TRBJ1-1; tentatively, D is TRBD1 (5 bases). V lost 3 bases and J 7 bases, leaving 9 bases between the germline ends. Germline V lookup: CDR1 SEHNR, CDR2 FQNEAQ (reference sequence). This CDR3 spans 12 amino acids. This CDR3 reads CASSLQGREAFF. CDR3 DNA: TGTGCCAGCAGCTTGCAGGGTCGTGAAGCTTTCTTT.

This clonotype was seen a few times. The chain carries TRBV10-3 and TRBJ2-3; TRBD1 matches 10 bases. The germline V gene encodes CDR1 ENHRY and CDR2 SYGVKD. Trimming removed 3 bases from V and 3 bases from J; junction bases left unmatched: 9. CDR3 length: 17 residues. CDR3 sequence (DNA): TGTGCCATCAGTGAAGGGGCCGGGACAGGGGAAACAGATACGCAGTATTTT. It yields the protein CAISEGAGTGETDTQYF.

The V gene is TRBV7-8, the J gene TRBJ2-5, with D tentatively TRBD2 (6 bases). V lost 2 bases and J 3 bases, leaving 13 bases between the germline ends. Germline values: CDR1 SGHVS, CDR2 FQNEAQ. The CDR3 is 15 amino acids. DNA for the CDR3: TGTGCCAGCAGCTTAACTACGGAGGGTAAAGAGACCCAGTACTTC. This translates into CASSLTTEGKETQYF.

This chain joins TRBV10-2 and TRBJ2-3; 12 nucleotides agree with TRBD2. Germline lookup yields CDR1 WSHSY and CDR2 SAAADI. The CDR3 covers 15 residues. Unmatched junction bases numbered 6, after V lost 6 bases and J lost 5 bases. The CDR3, as DNA: TGCGCCAGCAGCGAGACTAGCGGGAGTCAAGATACGCAGTATTTT. It translates to CASSETSGSQDTQYF.

Remarks on this clonotype: A read error may explain this, as a much larger clone is one base away. CDR3 region: CASSPPGAIETQYF. The CDR3 nucleotides are TGTGCCAGCAGCCCCCCAGGGGCCATAGAGACCCAGTACTTC. This rearrangement joins TRBV7-6 to TRBJ2-5; D possibly corresponds to TRBD1 (6 bases). The V end lost 5 bases, the J end lost 4 bases, and 14 bases lay between the germline ends. Germline V gives CDR1 SGHVS, CDR2 FNYEAQ. The CDR3 spans 14 residues.

In its sample, this clonotype was seen many times. V is TRBV23-1 and J is TRBJ1-5; no clear D. TRBV23-1 is filed as an ORF, its function uncertain. CDR3 length: 17 amino acids. Between the trimmed V and J ends, which lost 0 bases and 0 bases, there was a span of 12 bases. The CDR3 nucleotides are TGCGCCAGCAGTCAATCGTTTAGGTCCGATAGCAATCAGCCCCAGCATTTT. Translating gives CASSQSFRSDSNQPQHF.

The CDR3 DNA sequence: TGTGCCAGCAGCTCGCAATTGCGCAGGGGGGAGCAGTACTTC. This gives the protein CASSSQLRRGEQYF. This chain links TRBV11-2 with TRBJ2-7; 7 bases align to TRBD1. V gave up 4 bases and J gave up 7 bases; unmatched junction bases: 10. Germline lookup yields CDR1 SGHAT and CDR2 FQNNGV. The length of the CDR3 is 14 residues.

V usage is TRBV2 and J usage is TRBJ2-7; 8 bases are a match to TRBD1. V lost 0 bases to trimming and J lost 2 bases; unmatched junction nucleotides: 21. The CDR3 runs 21 residues. Germline CDR1 and CDR2: SNHLY and FYNNEI. CDR3 sequence: CASSEAFGVTTADRDTYEQYF. The CDR3, as DNA: TGTGCCAGCAGTGAAGCGTTCGGCGTGACTACCGCGGACAGGGACACCTACGAGCAGTACTTC.

This sequence joins TRBV12-5 and TRBJ1-2; 7 positions match TRBD1. Germline trimming cut 1 base from V and 5 bases from J; bases unmatched to any gene: 7. The CDR3 consists of 15 residues. Germline loops: CDR1 LGHNT, CDR2 FRNRAP. The CDR3, as DNA: TGTGCTAGTGGTTTGGGGACAGGCGCATTTTATGGCTACACCTTC. Its translation: CASGLGTGAFYGYTF.

The table lists this clonotype with a few counts. This rearrangement joins TRBV4-3 to TRBJ2-5; 8 bases align to TRBD2. The V segment lost 1 base and the J segment 3 bases; nucleotides outside the gene matches: 7. Germline lookup yields CDR1 LGHNA and CDR2 YSLEER. The CDR3 has 16 amino acids. The CDR3 nucleotides are TGCGCCAGCAGCCAAGCCCCGGGACTAGGGGAAGAGACCCAGTACTTC. It codes for CASSQAPGLGEETQYF.

V is TRBV6-5 and J is TRBJ1-1, with D possibly TRBD1 on 6 matching bases. The CDR3 loop spans 13 amino acids. Trimming pared 3 bases from V and 8 bases from J, leaving 13 bases between. Germline CDR1 is MNHEY and CDR2 is SVGAGI. The DNA of the CDR3 is TGTGCCAGCAGTTATTTCCGGGACATGGAAGCTTTCTTT. It translates to CASSYFRDMEAFF.

This clonotype has at least ten counts. The chain carries TRBV7-6 and TRBJ2-3; D may be TRBD1 (6 bases). Germline lookup yields CDR1 SGHVS and CDR2 FNYEAQ. This CDR3 has 16 amino acids. Trimming left V 1 base short and J 3 bases short, with 14 bases between. The CDR3 sequence: CASSLGQGRGTDTQYF. The CDR3 nucleotides read TGTGCCAGCAGCTTAGGTCAGGGGCGCGGAACAGATACGCAGTATTTT.

V usage is TRBV15 and J usage is TRBJ2-1, with D perhaps TRBD1 (6 bases). The CDR3 is made up of 17 amino acids. Trimming shortened V by 1 base and J by 0 bases, and 13 bases separated the two germline ends. Germline V gene data show CDR1 as LNHNV and CDR2 as YYDKDF (reference sequence). The CDR3 region has the DNA TGTGCCACCAGCAGAGTGGTCACAGGGCCCTCCTACAATGAGCAGTTCTTC. It is translated as CATSRVVTGPSYNEQFF.

V and J are TRBV30 and TRBJ1-1, with D unclear. This CDR3 region has 13 residues. V was pared by 0 bases and J by 6 bases, with 11 bases between. Germline assignment: CDR1 GTSNPN and CDR2 SVGIG (reference sequence). The CDR3 region is CAWSVSRFAEAFF. CDR3 DNA: TGTGCCTGGAGTGTATCCCGGTTCGCTGAAGCTTTCTTT.